The source of this T cell receptor beta chain is a study of control samples from healthy donors and cancer patients. Germline values: CDR1 MGHRA, CDR2 YSYEKL. This CDR3 has 15 residues. V lost 1 base and J 3 bases, leaving 10 bases between the germline ends. The protocol was immunoSEQ multiplex PCR, while the TCRdb copy is restricted to in-frame clones and leaves out a portion. The data show 65,000 to 90,000 clones, approximately 91% seen once. The sequence was obtained from a woman in her 50s with colorectal cancer. The gene calls are TRBV4-1 and TRBJ1-5; maybe TRBD1 (6 bases). Sample: PBMCs. This CDR3 reads CASSQVGQNNQPQHF. The CDR3 region has the DNA TGCGCCAGCAGCCAAGTAGGACAGAACAATCAGCCCCAGCATTTT.